Listed below are T cell receptor beta chains from one sample, sequenced in a study of cytomegalovirus exposure and HLA in healthy donors. The data were produced by immunoSEQ multiplex PCR, yet TCRdb's version contains in-frame clones alone and is incomplete. The repertoire consists of about 60,000 clones, with 77% occurring once and the leading ten covering 2% to 3%. The specimen was PBMCs. Receptors originate from a female donor in good health and CMV-seronegative. CDR3s include the opening cysteine and the closing phenylalanine or tryptophan. Fields, in order: J gene, clone size, V gene, D gene, CDR3 protein, CDR3 DNA. The D gene is left open where the match is weak. Clone sizes are given selectively: once, few, many, or a class where the clone is expanded.

TRBJ2-2 once TRBV6-5 TRBD2 CASSYSSASGTGELFF TGTGCCAGCAGTTACTCGAGCGCTAGCGGGACCGGGGAGCTGTTTTTT
TRBJ2-7 few TRBV30 - CAWSVKREQYF TGTGCCTGGAGTGTTAAGAGGGAGCAGTACTTC
TRBJ2-2 few TRBV6-1 TRBD1 CASSLGTGDTGELFF TGTGCCAGCAGTCTAGGGACAGGGGACACCGGGGAGCTGTTTTTT
TRBJ2-3 - TRBV15 TRBD2 CATSRRPALAGGGTDTQYF TGTGCCACCAGCAGGCGTCCCGCACTAGCGGGGGGCGGCACAGATACGCAGTATTTT
TRBJ2-5 - TRBV4-1 TRBD2 CASSQVVRGVEETQYF TGCGCCAGCAGCCAAGTGGTGCGGGGGGTAGAAGAGACCCAGTACTTC
TRBJ1-1 - TRBV29-1 TRBD1 CSVGQGDTEAFF TGCAGCGTCGGACAGGGGGACACTGAAGCTTTCTTT
TRBJ2-3 once TRBV28 - CASLALDTQYF TGTGCCAGCTTGGCCCTAGATACGCAGTATTTT
TRBJ2-1 - TRBV25-1 - CASSEGGASRNNEQFF TGTGCCAGCAGTGAAGGGGGGGCCTCTAGGAACAATGAGCAGTTCTTC
TRBJ1-1 - TRBV7-2 - CASSHRESIAEAFF TGTGCCAGCAGCCACCGGGAAAGTATCGCTGAAGCTTTCTTT
TRBJ1-2 - TRBV6-1 - CASSAGQNYGYTF TGTGCCAGCAGTGCCGGACAGAACTATGGCTACACCTTC
TRBJ2-7 - TRBV21-1 - CASSSQAPSSYEQYF TGTGCCAGCAGCTCCCAGGCACCGAGCTCCTACGAGCAGTACTTC
TRBJ1-4 - TRBV23-1 - CASSQWRDNEKLFF TGCGCCAGCAGTCAATGGAGGGATAATGAAAAACTGTTTTTT
TRBJ1-2 once TRBV28 - CASSLTLTGANGYTF TGTGCCAGCAGTCTGACCCTGACAGGAGCCAACGGCTACACCTTC
TRBJ2-5 - TRBV7-6 - CASSSDWQETQYF TGTGCCAGCAGCTCGGACTGGCAAGAGACCCAGTACTTC
TRBJ1-1 few TRBV5-1 - CASSFSRGTEAFF TGCGCCAGCAGCTTTTCCCGGGGAACTGAAGCTTTCTTT
TRBJ1-1 - TRBV5-1 - CASSFLQVNTEAFF TGCGCCAGCAGCTTTTTGCAGGTGAACACTGAAGCTTTCTTT
TRBJ2-5 - TRBV2 - CASSQDSDQETQYF TGTGCCAGCAGTCAGGACAGCGACCAAGAGACCCAGTACTTC
TRBJ2-5 few TRBV7-8 TRBD1 CASSLNRDRARFKTQYF TGTGCCAGCAGCTTAAATCGAGACAGGGCGCGGTTTAAGACCCAGTACTTC
TRBJ2-3 - TRBV5-6 - CASSLAGLANTDTQYF TGTGCCAGCAGCTTGGCCGGGCTAGCCAACACAGATACGCAGTATTTT
TRBJ2-3 - TRBV28 - CASSLVSGLEDTQYF TGTGCCAGCAGTTTGGTTTCGGGGTTGGAAGATACGCAGTATTTT
TRBJ1-2 - TRBV28 TRBD1 CASAFVLRGRMVGYTF TGTGCCAGCGCATTTGTCCTCAGGGGGAGGATGGTTGGCTACACCTTC
TRBJ2-3 few TRBV13 - CASSSSGKDTQYF TGTGCCAGCAGCTCTTCAGGCAAAGATACGCAGTATTTT
TRBJ2-1 - TRBV19 TRBD2 CASSKVGGSSYNEQFF TGTGCCAGTAGTAAGGTAGGCGGGAGTTCCTACAATGAGCAGTTCTTC
TRBJ1-2 - TRBV27 - CASSFAAPGLGGYGYTF TGTGCCAGCAGTTTTGCTGCACCGGGACTGGGAGGCTATGGCTACACCTTC
TRBJ2-5 - TRBV27 TRBD1 CASSLGTGGETQYF TGTGCCAGCAGTTTAGGGACAGGGGGGGAGACCCAGTACTTC
TRBJ2-3 - TRBV5-1 - CASSATSSGSADTQYF TGCGCCAGCAGCGCGACCTCATCGGGGTCGGCAGATACGCAGTATTTT
TRBJ2-2 - TRBV7-9 TRBD1 CAQEGARNTGELFF TGTGCCCAAGAGGGGGCCCGGAACACCGGGGAGCTGTTTTTT
TRBJ1-2 - TRBV28 TRBD1 CASSPGGSNYGYTF TGTGCCAGCAGTCCAGGGGGCTCTAACTATGGCTACACCTTC
TRBJ2-7 - TRBV29-1 - CSVLKSSYEQYF TGCAGCGTGCTCAAGAGCTCCTACGAGCAGTACTTC
TRBJ1-1 few TRBV27 TRBD1 CASSIRGYTEAFF TGTGCCAGCAGTATCAGGGGGTACACTGAAGCTTTCTTT
TRBJ2-5 - TRBV28 - CASRKQGFETQYF TGTGCCAGCAGAAAGCAGGGTTTCGAGACCCAGTACTTC
TRBJ2-7 - TRBV5-5 - CASSATTSHYEQYF TGTGCCAGCAGCGCCACTACTTCGCACTACGAGCAGTACTTC
TRBJ2-1 few TRBV7-2 TRBD2 CASSGALAGATEQFF TGTGCCAGCAGCGGAGCGCTAGCGGGAGCTACTGAGCAGTTCTTC
TRBJ1-2 few TRBV5-1 TRBD1 CASSIGQDYGYTF TGCGCCAGCAGCATAGGACAGGATTATGGCTACACCTTC
TRBJ1-3 - TRBV5-6 - CASSSGSSGNTIYF TGTGCCAGCAGCTCTGGCAGCTCTGGAAACACCATATATTTT
TRBJ2-3 - TRBV5-1 - CASSPRDLTPSTDTQYF TGCGCCAGCAGTCCAAGGGACTTGACACCTAGCACAGATACGCAGTATTTT
TRBJ2-7 - TRBV27 TRBD1 CASSTSGQPPYEQYF TGTGCCAGCAGTACCTCGGGACAGCCCCCCTACGAGCAGTACTTC
TRBJ2-3 - TRBV5-1 TRBD2 CASSFGPSGRGTDTQYF TGCGCCAGCAGCTTTGGGCCTAGCGGGAGAGGTACAGATACGCAGTATTTT
TRBJ2-1 - TRBV12-5 - CASAGRGEGNEQFF TGTGCTAGTGCCGGACGAGGAGAGGGCAATGAGCAGTTCTTC
TRBJ2-3 - TRBV6-5 TRBD2 CASTPGRGGTDTQYF TGTGCCAGCACCCCCGGGCGGGGGGGCACAGATACGCAGTATTTT
TRBJ2-3 - TRBV5-1 TRBD1 CASSSHGPTGGTDTQYF TGCGCCAGCAGCTCCCATGGACCGACAGGGGGCACAGATACGCAGTATTTT
TRBJ2-5 - TRBV7-2 TRBD2 CASSASGIQETQYF TGTGCCAGCAGCGCTAGCGGGATCCAAGAGACCCAGTACTTC
TRBJ1-6 few TRBV2 - CASGGGSARNSPLHF TGTGCCAGCGGTGGGGGCTCGGCGAGGAATTCACCCCTCCACTTT
TRBJ2-3 - TRBV7-9 TRBD1 CASSLWETGGTDTQYF TGTGCCAGCAGCTTATGGGAGACAGGGGGCACAGATACGCAGTATTTT
TRBJ2-7 - TRBV10-3 - CAISESGAGPLDEQYF TGTGCCATCAGTGAGTCGGGGGCAGGACCCCTTGACGAGCAGTACTTC
TRBJ2-1 - TRBV7-3 TRBD2 CASSQRAGYYNEQFF TGTGCCAGCAGCCAACGAGCGGGATACTACAATGAGCAGTTCTTC
TRBJ2-3 few TRBV5-1 TRBD2 CASSLGAGGADTQYF TGCGCCAGCAGCTTGGGAGCGGGAGGCGCAGATACGCAGTATTTT
TRBJ1-1 few TRBV6-6 TRBD1 CASSSPDRVNTEAFF TGTGCCAGCAGTTCCCCAGACAGGGTAAACACTGAAGCTTTCTTT
TRBJ1-1 - TRBV30 - CASTSNTEAFF TGTGCCTCAACATCGAACACTGAAGCTTTCTTT